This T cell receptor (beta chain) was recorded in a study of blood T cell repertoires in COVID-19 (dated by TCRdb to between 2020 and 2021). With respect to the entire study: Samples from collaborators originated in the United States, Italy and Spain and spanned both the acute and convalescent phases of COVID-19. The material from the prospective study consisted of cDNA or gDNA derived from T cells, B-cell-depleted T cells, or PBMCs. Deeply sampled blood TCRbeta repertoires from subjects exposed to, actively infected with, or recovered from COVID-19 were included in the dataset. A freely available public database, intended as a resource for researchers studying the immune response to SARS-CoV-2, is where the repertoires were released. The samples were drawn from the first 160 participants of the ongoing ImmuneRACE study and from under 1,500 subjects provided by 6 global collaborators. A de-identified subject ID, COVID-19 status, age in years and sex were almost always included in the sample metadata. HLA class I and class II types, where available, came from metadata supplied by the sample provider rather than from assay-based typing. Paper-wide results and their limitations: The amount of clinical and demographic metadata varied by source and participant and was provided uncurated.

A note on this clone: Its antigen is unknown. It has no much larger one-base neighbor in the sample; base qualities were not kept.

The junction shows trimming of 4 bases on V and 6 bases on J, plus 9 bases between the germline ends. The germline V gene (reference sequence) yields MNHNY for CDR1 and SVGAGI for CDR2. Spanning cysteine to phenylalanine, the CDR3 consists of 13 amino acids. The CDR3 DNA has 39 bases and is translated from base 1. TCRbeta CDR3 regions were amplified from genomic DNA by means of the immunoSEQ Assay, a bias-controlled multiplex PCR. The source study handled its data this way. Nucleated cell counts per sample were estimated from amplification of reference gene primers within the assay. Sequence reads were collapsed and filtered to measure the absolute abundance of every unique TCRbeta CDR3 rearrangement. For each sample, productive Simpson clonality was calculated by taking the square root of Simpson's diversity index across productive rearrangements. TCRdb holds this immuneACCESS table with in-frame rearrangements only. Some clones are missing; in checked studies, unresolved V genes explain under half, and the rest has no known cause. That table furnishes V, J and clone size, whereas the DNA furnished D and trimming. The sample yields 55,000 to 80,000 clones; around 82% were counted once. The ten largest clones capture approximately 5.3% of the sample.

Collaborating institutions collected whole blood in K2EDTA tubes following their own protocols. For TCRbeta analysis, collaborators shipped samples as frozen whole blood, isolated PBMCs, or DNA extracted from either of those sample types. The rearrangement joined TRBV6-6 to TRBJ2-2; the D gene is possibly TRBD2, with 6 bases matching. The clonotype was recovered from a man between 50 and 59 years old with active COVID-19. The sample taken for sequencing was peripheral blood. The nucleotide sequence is TGTGCCAGCAGTTTGACTAGTTCCGGGGAGCTGTTTTTT. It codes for CASSLTSSGELFF.